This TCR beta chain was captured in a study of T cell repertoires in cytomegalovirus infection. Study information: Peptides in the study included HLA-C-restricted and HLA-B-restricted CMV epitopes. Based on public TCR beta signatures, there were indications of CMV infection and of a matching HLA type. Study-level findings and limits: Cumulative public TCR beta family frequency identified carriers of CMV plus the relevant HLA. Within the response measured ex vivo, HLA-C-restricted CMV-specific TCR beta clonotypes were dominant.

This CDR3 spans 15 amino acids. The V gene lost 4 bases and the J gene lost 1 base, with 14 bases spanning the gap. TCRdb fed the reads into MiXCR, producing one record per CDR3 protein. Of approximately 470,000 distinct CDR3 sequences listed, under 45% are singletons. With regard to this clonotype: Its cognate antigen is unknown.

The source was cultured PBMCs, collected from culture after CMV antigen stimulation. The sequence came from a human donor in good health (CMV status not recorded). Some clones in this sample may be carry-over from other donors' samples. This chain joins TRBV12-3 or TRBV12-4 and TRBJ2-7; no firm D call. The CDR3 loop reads CASSSGRADSYEQYF. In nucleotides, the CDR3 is TGTGCCAGCAGTTCCGGCCGGGCTGATTCCTACGAGCAGTACTTC.